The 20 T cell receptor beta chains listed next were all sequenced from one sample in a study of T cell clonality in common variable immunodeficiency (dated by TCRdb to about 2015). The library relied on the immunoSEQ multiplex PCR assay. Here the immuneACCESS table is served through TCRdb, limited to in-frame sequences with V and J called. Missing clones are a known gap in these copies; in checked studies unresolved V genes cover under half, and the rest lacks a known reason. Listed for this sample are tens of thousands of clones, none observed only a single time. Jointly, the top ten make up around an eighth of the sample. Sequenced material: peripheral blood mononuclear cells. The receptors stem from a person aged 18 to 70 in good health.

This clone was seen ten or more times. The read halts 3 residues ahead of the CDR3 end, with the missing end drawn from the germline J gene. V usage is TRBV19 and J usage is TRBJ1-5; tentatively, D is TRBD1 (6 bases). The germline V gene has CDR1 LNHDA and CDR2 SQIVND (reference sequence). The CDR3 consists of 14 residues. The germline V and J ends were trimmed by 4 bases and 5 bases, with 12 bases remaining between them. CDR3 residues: CASSTQGQYQPQHF. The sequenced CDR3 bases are TGTGCCAGTAGTACCCAAGGACAGTATCAGCCC.

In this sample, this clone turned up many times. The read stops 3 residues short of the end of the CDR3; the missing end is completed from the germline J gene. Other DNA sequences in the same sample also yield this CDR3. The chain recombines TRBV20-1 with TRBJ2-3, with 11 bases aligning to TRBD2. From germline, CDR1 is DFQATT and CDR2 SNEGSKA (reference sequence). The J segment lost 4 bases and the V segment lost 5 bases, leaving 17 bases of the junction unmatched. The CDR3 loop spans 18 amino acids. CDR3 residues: CSAQTPTLAGGFPDTQYF. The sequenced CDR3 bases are TGCAGTGCTCAAACACCTACTCTAGCGGGGGGTTTCCCAGATACG.

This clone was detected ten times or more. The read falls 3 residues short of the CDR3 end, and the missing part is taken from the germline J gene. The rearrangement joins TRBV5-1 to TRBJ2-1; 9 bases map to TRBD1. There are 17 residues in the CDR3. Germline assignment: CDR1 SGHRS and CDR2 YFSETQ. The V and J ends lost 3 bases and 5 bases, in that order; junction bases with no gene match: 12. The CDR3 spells CASSSLNTGTGNNEQFF. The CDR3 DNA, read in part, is TGCGCCAGCAGCTCCCTAAATACGGGGACAGGGAACAATGAG.

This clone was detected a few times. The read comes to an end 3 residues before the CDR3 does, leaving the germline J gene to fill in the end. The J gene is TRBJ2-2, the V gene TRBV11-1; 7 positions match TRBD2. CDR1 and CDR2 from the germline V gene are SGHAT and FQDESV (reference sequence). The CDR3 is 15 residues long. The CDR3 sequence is CASSSGPGRASPLFF. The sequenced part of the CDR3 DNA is TGTGCCAGCAGCAGTGGTCCAGGGAGGGCCTCACCG.

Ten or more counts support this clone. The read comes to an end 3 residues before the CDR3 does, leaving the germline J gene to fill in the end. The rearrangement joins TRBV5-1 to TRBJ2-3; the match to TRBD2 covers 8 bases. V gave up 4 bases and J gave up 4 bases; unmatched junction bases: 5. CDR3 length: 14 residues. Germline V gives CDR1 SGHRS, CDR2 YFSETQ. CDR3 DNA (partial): TGCGCCAGCAGCCCCGGGGGGGCCGCAGATACG. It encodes CASSPGGAADT. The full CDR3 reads CASSPGGAADTQYF.

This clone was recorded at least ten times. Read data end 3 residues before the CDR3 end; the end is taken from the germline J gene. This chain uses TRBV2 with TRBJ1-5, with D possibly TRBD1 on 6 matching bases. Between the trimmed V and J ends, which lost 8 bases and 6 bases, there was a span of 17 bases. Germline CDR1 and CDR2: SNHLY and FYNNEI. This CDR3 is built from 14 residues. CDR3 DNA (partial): TGTGCCAGCCGAGGCGGGGGGCTTTCTCAGCCC. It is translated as CASRGGGLSQP. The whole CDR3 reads CASRGGGLSQPQHF.

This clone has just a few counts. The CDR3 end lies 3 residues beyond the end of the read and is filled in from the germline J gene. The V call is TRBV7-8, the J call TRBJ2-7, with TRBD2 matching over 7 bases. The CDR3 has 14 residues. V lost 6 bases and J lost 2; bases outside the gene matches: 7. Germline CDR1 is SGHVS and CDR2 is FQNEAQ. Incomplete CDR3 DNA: TGTGCCAGCAGGCGGGAGAAGATCACCTACGAG. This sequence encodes CASRREKITYE. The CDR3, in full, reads CASRREKITYEQYF. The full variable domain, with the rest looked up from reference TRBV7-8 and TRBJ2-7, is GAGVSQSPRYKVAKRGQDVALRCDPISGHVSLFWYQQALGQGPEFLTYFQNEAQLDKSGLPSDRFFAERPEGSVSTLKIQRTQQEDSAVYLCASRREKITYEQYFGPGTRLTVT.

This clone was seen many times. The sequenced CDR3 bases are TGTGCCAGCAGTTTATTTGGACACGGGAATTCACCC. It encodes CASSLFGHGNSP. The entire CDR3 reads CASSLFGHGNSPLHF. V and J are TRBV28 and TRBJ1-6, with D possibly matching TRBD1 (5 bases). The observed sequence ends 3 residues before the CDR3 terminus, with the missing tail filled in from the germline J gene. Germline CDR1 and CDR2: MDHEN and SYDVKM. The CDR3 is made up of 15 amino acids. Trimming removed 1 base from V and 7 bases from J, with 11 bases in between.

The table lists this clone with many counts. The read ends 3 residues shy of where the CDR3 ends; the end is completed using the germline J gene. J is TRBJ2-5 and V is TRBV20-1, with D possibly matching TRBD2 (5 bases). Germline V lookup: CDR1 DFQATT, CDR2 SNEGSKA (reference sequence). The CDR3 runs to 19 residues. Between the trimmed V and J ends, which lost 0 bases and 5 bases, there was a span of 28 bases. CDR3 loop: CSARDRSVSGGRPGETQYF. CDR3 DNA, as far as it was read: TGCAGTGCTAGAGATCGATCCGTGTCTGGCGGGCGACCGGGGGAGACC.

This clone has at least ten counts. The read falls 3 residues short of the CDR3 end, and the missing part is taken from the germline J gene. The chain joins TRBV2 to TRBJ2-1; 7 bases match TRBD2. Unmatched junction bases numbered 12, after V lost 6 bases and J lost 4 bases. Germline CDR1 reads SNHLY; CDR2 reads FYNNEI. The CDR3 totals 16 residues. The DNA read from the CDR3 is TGTGCCAGCAGGGAACTTATGCGCGGGGGTTACAATGAG. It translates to CASRELMRGGYNE. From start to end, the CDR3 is CASRELMRGGYNEQFF.

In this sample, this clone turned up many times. The CDR3 reads CAIADRANTEAFF. The sequenced CDR3 bases are TGTGCCATAGCGGACAGGGCGAACACTGAA. The chain has TRBV10-3 and TRBJ1-1; 8 nucleotides match TRBD1. The observed sequence ends 3 residues before the CDR3 terminus, with the missing tail filled in from the germline J gene. V was pared by 9 bases and J by 1 base, with 4 bases of the junction left unmatched. CDR1 is ENHRY, CDR2 SYGVKD, per germline. This CDR3 is 13 amino acids long.

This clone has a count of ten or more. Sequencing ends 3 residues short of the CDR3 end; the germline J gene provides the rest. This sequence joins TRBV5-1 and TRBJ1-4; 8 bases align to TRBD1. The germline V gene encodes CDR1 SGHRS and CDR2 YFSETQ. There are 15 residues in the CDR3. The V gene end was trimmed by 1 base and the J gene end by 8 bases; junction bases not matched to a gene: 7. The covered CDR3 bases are TGCGCCAGCAGCTTGAGGGCAGGGGGCTTGGAAAAA. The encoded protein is CASSLRAGGLEK. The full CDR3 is CASSLRAGGLEKLFF. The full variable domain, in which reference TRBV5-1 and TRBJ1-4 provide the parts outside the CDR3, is KAGVTQTPRYLIKTRGQQVTLSCSPISGHRSVSWYQQTPGQGLQFLFEYFSETQRNKGNFPGRFSGRQFSNSRSEMNVSTLELGDSALYLCASSLRAGGLEKLFFGSGTQLSVL.

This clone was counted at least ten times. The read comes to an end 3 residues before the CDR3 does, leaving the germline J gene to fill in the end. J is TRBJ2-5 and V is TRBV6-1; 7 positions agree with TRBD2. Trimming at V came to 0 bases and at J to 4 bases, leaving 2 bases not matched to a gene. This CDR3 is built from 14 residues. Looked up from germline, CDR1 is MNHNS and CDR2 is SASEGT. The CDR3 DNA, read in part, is TGTGCCAGCAGTGAAGCGTGGGGGGGAGAGACC. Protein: CASSEAWGGET. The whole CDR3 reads CASSEAWGGETQYF.

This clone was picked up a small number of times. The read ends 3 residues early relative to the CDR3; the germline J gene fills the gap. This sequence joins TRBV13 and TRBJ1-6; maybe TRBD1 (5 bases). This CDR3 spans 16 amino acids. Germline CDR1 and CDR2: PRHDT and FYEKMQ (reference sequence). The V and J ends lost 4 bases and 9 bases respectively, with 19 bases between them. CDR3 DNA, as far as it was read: TGTGCCAGCAGCTCACCGACCGGGGGTAGAGGTTCACCC. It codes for CASSSPTGGRGSP. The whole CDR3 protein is CASSSPTGGRGSPLHF.

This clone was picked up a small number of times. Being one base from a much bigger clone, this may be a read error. CDR3 sequence reads: CASRRQRLSQETQYF. The sequenced CDR3 bases are TGTGCCAGCAGGAGACAGCGCCTAAGCCAAGAGACG. The chain uses TRBV6-2 or TRBV6-3 and TRBJ2-3; tentatively, D is TRBD1 (5 bases). The sequence runs out 3 residues before the end of the CDR3; the remainder is reconstructed from the germline J gene. CDR3 size: 15 residues. In germline, CDR1 is MNHEY, CDR2 SVGEGT.

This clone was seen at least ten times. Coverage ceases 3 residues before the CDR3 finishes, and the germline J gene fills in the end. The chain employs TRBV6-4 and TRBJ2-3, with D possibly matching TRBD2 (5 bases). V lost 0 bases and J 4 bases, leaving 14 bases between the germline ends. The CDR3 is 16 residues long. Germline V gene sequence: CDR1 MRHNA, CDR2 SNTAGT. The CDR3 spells CASSDSPGIGSDTQYF. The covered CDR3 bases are TGTGCCAGCAGTGACTCACCGGGGATCGGCTCAGATACG.

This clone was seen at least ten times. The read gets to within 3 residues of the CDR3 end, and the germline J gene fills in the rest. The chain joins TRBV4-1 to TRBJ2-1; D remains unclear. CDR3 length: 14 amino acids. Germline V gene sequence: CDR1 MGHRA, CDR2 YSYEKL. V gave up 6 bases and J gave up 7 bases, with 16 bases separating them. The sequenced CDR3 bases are TGCGCCAGCAGTGGGCAGGTAGTAAAGAATGAG. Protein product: CASSGQVVKNE. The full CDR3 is CASSGQVVKNEQFF.

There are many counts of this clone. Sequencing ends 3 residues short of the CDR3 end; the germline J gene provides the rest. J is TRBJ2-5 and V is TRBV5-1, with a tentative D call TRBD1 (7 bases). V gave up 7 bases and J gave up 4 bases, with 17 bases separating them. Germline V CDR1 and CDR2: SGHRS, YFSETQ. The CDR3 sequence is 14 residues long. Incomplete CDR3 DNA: TGCGCCAGCTCTCGGGGGACAGAACCAGAGACC. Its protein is CASSRGTEPET. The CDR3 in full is CASSRGTEPETQYF.

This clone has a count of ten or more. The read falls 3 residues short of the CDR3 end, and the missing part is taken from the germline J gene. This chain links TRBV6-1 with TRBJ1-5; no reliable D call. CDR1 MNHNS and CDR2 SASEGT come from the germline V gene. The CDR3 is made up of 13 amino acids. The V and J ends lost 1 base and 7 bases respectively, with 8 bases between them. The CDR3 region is CASSEVLRQPQHF. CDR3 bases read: TGTGCCAGCAGTGAAGTTCTAAGACAGCCC.

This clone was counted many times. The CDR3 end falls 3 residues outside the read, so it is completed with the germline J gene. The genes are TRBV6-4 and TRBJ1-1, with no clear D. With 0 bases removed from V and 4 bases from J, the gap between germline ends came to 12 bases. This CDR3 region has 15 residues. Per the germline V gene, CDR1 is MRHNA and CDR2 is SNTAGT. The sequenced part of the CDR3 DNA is TGTGCCAGCAGTGACTCCGACGACCGGGGCACTGAA. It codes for CASSDSDDRGTE. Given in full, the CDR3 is CASSDSDDRGTEAFF.